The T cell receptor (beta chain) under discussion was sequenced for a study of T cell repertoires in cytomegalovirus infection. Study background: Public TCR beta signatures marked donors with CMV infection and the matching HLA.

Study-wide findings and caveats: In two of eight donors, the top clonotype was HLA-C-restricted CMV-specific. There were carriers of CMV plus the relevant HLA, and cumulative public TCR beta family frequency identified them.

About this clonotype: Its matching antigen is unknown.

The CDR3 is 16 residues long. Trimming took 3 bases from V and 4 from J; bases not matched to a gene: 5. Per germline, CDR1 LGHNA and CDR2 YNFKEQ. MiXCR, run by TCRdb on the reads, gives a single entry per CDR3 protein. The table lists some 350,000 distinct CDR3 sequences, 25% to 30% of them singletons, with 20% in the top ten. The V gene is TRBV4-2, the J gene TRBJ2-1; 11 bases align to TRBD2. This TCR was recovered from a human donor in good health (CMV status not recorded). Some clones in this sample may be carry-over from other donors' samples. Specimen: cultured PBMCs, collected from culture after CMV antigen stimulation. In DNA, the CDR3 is TGTGCCAGCAGCCATTTGGGACTAGCGGAATACAATGAGCAGTTCTTC. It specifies CASSHLGLAEYNEQFF.